This T cell receptor (beta chain) stems from a study of technical replicates of blood from a handful of donors. Germline CDR1 reads SGHKS; CDR2 reads YYEKEE (reference sequence). This CDR3 region has 11 residues. Clones were read by immunoSEQ multiplex PCR, and TCRdb kept only the in-frame ones, dropping some. The top ten hold approximately 0.18% of the sample, which has tens of thousands of clones, 97% seen once. For this clone: At one end the junction does not follow the germline gene, possibly because of a read error.

The clonotype was recovered from a human donor in good health. V and J are TRBV5-5 and TRBJ1-2; 7 bases match TRBD1. Sequenced sample: T cells isolated from PBMCs. In DNA form, the CDR3 reads TGTGCCAGCAGCTTGGTTGGACAGGTACTTTTC. Its protein product is CASSLVGQVLF.